The 27 T cell receptor beta chains presented below share a single source sample, sequenced in a study of OX40 agonist ivuxolimab in advanced cancers. The data were produced by immunoSEQ multiplex PCR, yet TCRdb's version contains in-frame clones alone and is incomplete. The data hold tens of thousands of clones, with 84% observed a single time. Sequencing was performed on CD4+ or CD8+ T cells sorted from blood, taken in a trial of the OX40 agonist ivuxolimab. Receptor source: an adult with an advanced solid tumor such as melanoma, head and neck, liver or kidney cancer.

This chain uses TRBV9 with TRBJ2-1; D unclear. There are 12 residues in the CDR3. V was trimmed by 5 bases and J by 7 bases, leaving 10 bases between them. From germline, CDR1 is SGDLS and CDR2 YYNGEE. CDR3 region: CASSRLGNEQFF. DNA for the CDR3: TGTGCCAGCAGTCGACTTGGAAATGAGCAGTTCTTC.

This clone was seen a single time. This rearrangement joins TRBV28 to TRBJ2-1; possibly TRBD2 for D (6 bases). Trimming left V 3 bases short and J 6 bases short, with 15 bases between. Germline-derived CDR1 and CDR2 are MDHEN and SYDVKM. The CDR3 sequence is 15 residues long. The CDR3 DNA reads TGTGCCAGCAGTTTTGGAGAGCGGGTTTCCAATGAGCAGTTCTTC. Protein: CASSFGERVSNEQFF. Filled out from reference TRBV28 and TRBJ2-1, the complete variable domain reads DVKVTQSSRYLVKRTGEKVFLECVQDMDHENMFWYRQDPGLGLRLIYFSYDVKMKEKGDIPEGYSVSREKKERFSLILESASTNQTSMYLCASSFGERVSNEQFFGPGTRLTVL.

The V gene is TRBV5-1, the J gene TRBJ2-1; 11 bases agree with TRBD2. With V trimmed by 3 bases and J by 7 bases, 9 bases remained unmatched. Germline V gene sequence: CDR1 SGHRS, CDR2 YFSETQ. This CDR3 spans 16 amino acids. CDR3 bases: TGCGCCAGCAGCTCCCTACTAGCGGGAGTAGATAATGAGCAGTTCTTC. Translated: CASSSLLAGVDNEQFF.

This chain joins TRBV4-3 and TRBJ2-3; D gene ambiguous. This CDR3 region has 14 residues. Between the trimmed V and J ends, which lost 2 bases and 4 bases, there was a span of 10 bases. The V gene's germline CDR1 is LGHNA and CDR2 YSLEER. Here the CDR3 DNA reads TGCGCCAGCAGCCAAAGTAGATTCCCAGATACGCAGTATTTT. Its protein product is CASSQSRFPDTQYF.

This clone appeared once. This CDR3 is CASSEGPGLEQYF. The DNA for the CDR3 is TGTGCCAGCAGCGAGGGACCAGGCCTTGAGCAGTACTTC. The chain uses TRBV5-4 and TRBJ2-7; D may be TRBD1 or TRBD2 (5 bases each). Per germline, CDR1 SGHNT and CDR2 YYREEE (reference sequence). This CDR3 spans 13 amino acids. V shed 4 bases and J shed 7 bases, with 15 bases lying between them.

This chain joins TRBV5-1 and TRBJ2-7; D gene unclear. This CDR3 is built from 13 residues. The germline V and J ends were trimmed by 4 bases and 4 bases, with 12 bases remaining between them. Germline CDR1 and CDR2: SGHRS and YFSETQ. As DNA, the CDR3 is TGCGCCAGCAGCCAGGAAGGCAGTTACGAGCAGTACTTC. Translation: CASSQEGSYEQYF.

The V call is TRBV11-2, the J call TRBJ1-2; no definite D call. The CDR3 loop spans 14 amino acids. Deletions cut 5 bases from V and 7 bases from J, with 17 bases between. CDR1 is SGHAT, CDR2 FQNNGV, per germline. CDR3 region: CASSPSGPSPGYTF. In nucleotides, the CDR3 is TGTGCCAGCAGCCCTAGCGGACCCTCCCCTGGCTACACCTTC. Supplemented by reference TRBV11-2 and TRBJ1-2, the full variable domain reads EAGVAQSPRYKIIEKRQSVAFWCNPISGHATLYWYQQILGQGPKLLIQFQNNGVVDDSQLPKDRFSAERLKGVDSTLKIQPAKLEDSAVYLCASSPSGPSPGYTFGSGTRLTVV.

The gene calls are TRBV28 and TRBJ2-5; maybe TRBD2 (6 bases). The CDR3 consists of 15 residues. V lost 3 bases and J 4 bases, leaving 15 bases between the germline ends. Looked up from germline, CDR1 is MDHEN and CDR2 is SYDVKM. The CDR3 DNA is TGTGCCAGCAGTTTCACGGGCGGGGTGCGAGAGACCCAGTACTTC. Translated: CASSFTGGVRETQYF.

The rearrangement joins TRBV4-1 to TRBJ1-1; 7 positions match TRBD1. V dropped 1 base and J dropped 4; count of bases not matched to a gene: 3. Germline-derived CDR1 and CDR2 are MGHRA and YSYEKL. The CDR3 is 14 amino acids. As DNA, the CDR3 is TGCGCCAGCAGCCAAGCTCGACAGGGCACTGAAGCTTTCTTT. It is translated as CASSQARQGTEAFF.

The chain uses TRBV18 and TRBJ2-5, with D perhaps assigned TRBD1 or TRBD2 (5 bases each). Trimming shortened V by 2 bases and J by 2 bases, and 18 bases separated the two germline ends. CDR1 is KGHSH, CDR2 LQKENI, per germline. The CDR3 totals 17 residues. CDR3 sequence reads: CASSPSRDPSPQETQYF. The CDR3 DNA reads TGTGCCAGCTCACCATCCCGGGACCCAAGTCCTCAAGAGACCCAGTACTTC. Full variable domain (remainder filled in from reference TRBV18 and TRBJ2-5): NAGVMQNPRHLVRRRGQEARLRCSPMKGHSHVYWYRQLPEEGLKFMVYLQKENIIDESGMPKERFSAEFPKEGPSILRIQQVVRGDSAAYFCASSPSRDPSPQETQYFGPGTRLLVL.

This rearrangement joins TRBV27 to TRBJ2-3; 14 positions match TRBD2. V lost 3 bases, J lost 5 bases, and 7 bases stayed unmatched. The CDR3 runs 17 residues. CDR1 is MNHEY, CDR2 SMNVEV, per germline (reference sequence). CDR3 region: CASSFVGLAGALDTQYF. The CDR3 DNA reads TGTGCCAGCAGTTTTGTGGGACTAGCGGGAGCACTAGATACGCAGTATTTT.

The J gene is TRBJ2-1, the V gene TRBV28; possibly TRBD1 for D (5 bases). Trimming removed 7 bases at V and 4 bases at J, with 23 bases between. Germline V gene sequence: CDR1 MDHEN, CDR2 SYDVKM. The CDR3 is 17 residues long. The DNA for the CDR3 is TGTGCCAGCACCCCCGGCAGGGCGCGCCCTTCTTACAATGAGCAGTTCTTC. Protein sequence: CASTPGRARPSYNEQFF. The full variable domain, its missing parts supplied by reference TRBV28 and TRBJ2-1, is DVKVTQSSRYLVKRTGEKVFLECVQDMDHENMFWYRQDPGLGLRLIYFSYDVKMKEKGDIPEGYSVSREKKERFSLILESASTNQTSMYLCASTPGRARPSYNEQFFGPGTRLTVL.

V is TRBV27 and J is TRBJ1-6; D is undetermined. Germline values: CDR1 MNHEY, CDR2 SMNVEV (reference sequence). The V end was cut by 3 bases, the J end by 0 bases, with 0 bases between. The CDR3 sequence is 13 residues long. CDR3 in amino acids: CASSFSYNSPLHF. For the CDR3, the DNA is TGTGCCAGCAGTTTCTCCTATAATTCACCCCTCCACTTT.

This clone appeared a single time. This chain uses TRBV27 with TRBJ2-2; D gene ambiguous. The germline CDR1 and CDR2 sequences are MNHEY and SMNVEV (reference sequence). CDR3 size: 12 residues. V was shortened by 3 bases and J by 4 bases, with 3 bases between the two germline ends. CDR3 sequence (DNA): TGTGCCAGCAGTTTCACCACCGGGGAGCTGTTTTTT. Translated, it gives CASSFTTGELFF.

V usage is TRBV10-3 and J usage is TRBJ2-7, with a weak D call TRBD1 (5 bases). The CDR3 sequence is 14 residues long. V lost 7 bases and J 1 base, leaving 14 bases between the germline ends. Per the germline V gene, CDR1 is ENHRY and CDR2 is SYGVKD. In nucleotides, the CDR3 is TGTGCCATCACTTCCGACAGACAATCCTACGAGCAGTACTTC. It encodes CAITSDRQSYEQYF.

The chain carries TRBV11-2 and TRBJ2-5; the D is unclear. CDR1 and CDR2 (germline): SGHAT, FQNNGV. V was shortened by 6 bases and J by 1 base, with 9 bases between the two germline ends. The CDR3 spans 13 residues. In DNA form, the CDR3 reads TGTGCCAGCAGTACCGGATTCCAAGAGACCCAGTACTTC. It encodes CASSTGFQETQYF.

The V and J genes are TRBV4-3 and TRBJ2-2; 10 nucleotides agree with TRBD1. The CDR3 is made up of 17 amino acids. Per the germline V gene, CDR1 is LGHNA and CDR2 is YSLEER. V was pared by 0 bases and J by 5 bases, with 6 bases of the junction left unmatched. CDR3 region: CASSQETGTGETGELFF. DNA of the CDR3: TGCGCCAGCAGCCAAGAAACCGGGACAGGGGAAACCGGGGAGCTGTTTTTT.

This clone was counted between two and nine times. The chain uses TRBV28 and TRBJ1-2; D perhaps matches TRBD1 (6 bases). V was trimmed by 6 bases and J by 0 bases, leaving 20 bases between them. The CDR3 runs to 17 residues. Germline loops: CDR1 MDHEN, CDR2 SYDVKM. CDR3 sequence (DNA): TGTGCCAGCAGCAGGTATGGACAGCGTAGAACTAACTATGGCTACACCTTC. This encodes CASSRYGQRRTNYGYTF.

In this sample, this clone turned up once. The rearrangement uses TRBV7-2 and TRBJ2-1, with TRBD2 identical over 11 bases. J lost 10 bases, V lost 6 bases, and 2 bases had no gene match. This CDR3 has 12 residues. Germline V gives CDR1 SGHTA, CDR2 FQGNSA. The CDR3 coding sequence is TGTGCCAGCAGTTCTAGCGGGAGGGAGCAGTTCTTC. The encoded protein is CASSSSGREQFF.

The chain joins TRBV5-6 to TRBJ2-1; 9 bases line up with TRBD1. Germline-derived CDR1 and CDR2 are SGHDT and YYEEEE. The CDR3 extends over 16 amino acids. The V gene end was trimmed by 5 bases and the J gene end by 7 bases; junction bases not matched to a gene: 13. The CDR3 DNA reads TGTGCCAGCAGTTTCGGAACAGGGGGCGTTATGAATGAGCAGTTCTTC. It specifies CASSFGTGGVMNEQFF.

The gene calls are TRBV2 and TRBJ1-5; a possible D gene is TRBD1 (6 bases). Per the germline V gene, CDR1 is SNHLY and CDR2 is FYNNEI. V was shortened by 5 bases and J by 2 bases, with 13 bases between the two germline ends. The CDR3 runs to 15 residues. The chain's CDR3 is CASSSGAGGNQPQHF. CDR3 nucleotides: TGTGCCAGCAGTTCCGGGGCAGGGGGCAATCAGCCCCAGCATTTT.

The CDR3: CASSPPQGTTDTGELFF. CDR3 sequence (DNA): TGTGCCAGCAGCCCTCCTCAGGGGACCACGGACACCGGGGAGCTGTTTTTT. This chain connects TRBV7-9 to TRBJ2-2, with TRBD1 as a possible D gene (6 bases). This CDR3 region has 17 residues. Trimming removed 5 bases at V and 3 bases at J, with 19 bases between. Germline V lookup: CDR1 SEHNR, CDR2 FQNEAQ (reference sequence).

The chain is built from TRBV6-5 and TRBJ2-7, with no clear D. Trimming stripped 4 bases from V and 3 bases from J, with 4 bases between. The CDR3 covers 11 residues. The germline gives CDR1 MNHEY, CDR2 SVGAGI. CDR3 protein: CASSFSYEQYF. DNA for the CDR3: TGTGCCAGCAGTTTTAGCTACGAGCAGTACTTC.

This chain links TRBV7-3 with TRBJ2-3, with D tentatively TRBD2 (6 bases). This CDR3 is built from 15 residues. Deletions cut 4 bases from V and 2 bases from J, with 13 bases between. Germline lookup yields CDR1 SGHTA and CDR2 FQGTGA. The CDR3 protein is CASSSSGFYTDTQYF. The DNA for the CDR3 is TGTGCCAGCAGCTCAAGCGGGTTCTACACAGATACGCAGTATTTT.

The chain combines TRBV19 with TRBJ2-7; 8 bases align to TRBD1. CDR3 length: 14 amino acids. CDR1 is LNHDA, CDR2 SQIVND, per germline (reference sequence). V shed 5 bases and J 4 bases; nucleotides not matched to a gene: 7. The CDR3 DNA is TGTGCCAGTAGTCCACGACAGGGGCTTTACGAGCAGTACTTC. Translation: CASSPRQGLYEQYF.

This clone is a singleton in its sample. The chain combines TRBV9 with TRBJ1-2; 7 bases are shared with TRBD1. Germline lookup yields CDR1 SGDLS and CDR2 YYNGEE. The CDR3 consists of 14 residues. Trimming removed 4 bases from V and 11 bases from J; junction bases left unmatched: 14. CDR3 protein: CASSPQGGTESYTF. In DNA form, the CDR3 reads TGTGCCAGCAGCCCCCAAGGCGGGACAGAATCTTACACCTTC. Filled out from reference TRBV9 and TRBJ1-2, the complete variable domain reads DSGVTQTPKHLITATGQRVTLRCSPRSGDLSVYWYQQSLDQGLQFLIQYYNGEERAKGNILERFSAQQFPDLHSELNLSSLELGDSALYFCASSPQGGTESYTFGSGTRLTVV.

This clone was found once. This chain joins TRBV2 and TRBJ1-2, with D perhaps TRBD1 (5 bases). Germline lookup yields CDR1 SNHLY and CDR2 FYNNEI. Trimming stripped 3 bases from V and 3 bases from J, with 8 bases between. This CDR3 is built from 13 residues. The CDR3: CASSEGEDYGYTF. CDR3 bases: TGTGCCAGCAGTGAGGGGGAGGACTATGGCTACACCTTC.